This record covers a single T cell receptor (beta chain). Its antigen is not identified. Trimming cost V 3 bases and J 3 bases, with 5 bases left between them. This CDR3 is 13 amino acids long. Germline V lookup: CDR1 SGHNT, CDR2 YENEEA. These data belong to a study of Ad26.COV2.S vaccination and SARS-CoV-2 variants. The study, taken as a whole, reports: Vaccinated and placebo-treated recipients had similar non-spike TCR breadth.

Sequencing was performed with immunoSEQ multiplex PCR; in TCRdb, only in-frame clones are kept and a portion is missing. The sample holds around 340,000 clones, around nine tenths seen once. Treatment of the sample: 15 to 20 received Ad26.COV2.S at low or high dose, single or two shots; 5 received placebo; per-sample allocation not given. Collection of samples fell on day 63 after the first vaccine or placebo injection. An Ad26 vector expressing Wuhan-strain SARS-CoV-2 spike constituted the vaccine. The sequence was collected from a person aged 18-60 years who received the Ad26.COV2.S COVID-19 vaccine or a placebo. The rearrangement uses TRBV11-3 and TRBJ2-2; D is uncertain. Sequenced here: peripheral blood, sampled in a trial of Ad26.COV2.S vaccine versus placebo. The CDR3 spells CASSFPDTGELFF. CDR3 nucleotides: TGTGCCAGCAGCTTCCCGGACACCGGGGAGCTGTTTTTT.